This T cell receptor (beta chain) was identified during a study of response to subunit inactivated influenza vaccine. Findings and limits, study-wide: Authors proposed each seasonal influenza vaccination draws in few new T cells.

This clonotype has more than one count but fewer than ten. What it recognizes is unknown. The CDR3 runs 17 residues. The germline CDR1 and CDR2 sequences are MNHNS and SASEGT. V gave up 7 bases and J gave up 3 bases; unmatched junction bases: 10. A single record per CDR3 protein comes from TCRdb applying MiXCR to the RT-PCR reads. The table has 280,000 or so distinct CDR3 sequences, 20% to 25% seen once. The sequences come from PBMCs from blood, collected approximately 20 months after vaccination. This chain links TRBV6-1 with TRBJ2-2, with 11 bases fitting TRBD2. This TCR derives from a man between 50 and 70 years old who received an inactivated influenza vaccine. The CDR3: CASIDLPGLADTGELFF. The CDR3 DNA sequence: TGTGCCAGCATTGACCTACCGGGACTAGCGGACACCGGGGAGCTGTTTTTT.